This passage covers 21 T cell receptor beta chains from one sample sequenced in a study of blood T cell repertoires in COVID-19. Sequencing was performed with immunoSEQ multiplex PCR; in TCRdb, only in-frame clones are kept and a portion is missing. This table has 350,000 to 450,000 clones, 89% appearing once. The sequenced sample was peripheral blood. These receptors were taken from a woman aged 40 to 50 with COVID-19, enrolled during active disease.

The chain combines TRBV9 with TRBJ1-5, with 7 bases that match TRBD1. This CDR3 has 14 amino acids. Germline V CDR1 and CDR2: SGDLS, YYNGEE. V trimming: 4 bases; J trimming: 6 bases; junction bases outside the gene matches: 7. The CDR3 DNA is TGTGCCAGCAGCCGGACAGGCCTGAGTCAGCCCCAGCATTTT. Amino acids: CASSRTGLSQPQHF.

This clone is a singleton in its sample. The chain links TRBV6-2 or TRBV6-3 to TRBJ2-2; D remains ambiguous. Germline CDR1 and CDR2: MNHEY and SVGEGT. CDR3 length: 14 residues. Trimming shortened V by 2 bases and J by 5 bases, and 9 bases separated the two germline ends. The CDR3: CASSYGQFTGELFF. CDR3 nucleotides: TGTGCCAGCAGTTACGGGCAGTTTACCGGGGAGCTGTTTTTT.

The chain combines TRBV3-1 (or the pseudogene TRBV3-2) with TRBJ1-5; 7 nucleotides match TRBD1. V was pared by 5 bases and J by 0 bases, with 7 bases of the junction left unmatched. Germline V gene lookup returns CDR1 LGHDT and CDR2 YNNKEL (reference sequence). This CDR3 is 16 amino acids long. CDR3 DNA: TGTGCCAGCAGCGCAGCCGGGACAGATAGCAATCAGCCCCAGCATTTT. It codes for CASSAAGTDSNQPQHF.

The chain uses TRBV5-5 and TRBJ2-7; 7 nucleotides align to TRBD1. The trim removed 4 bases at V and 0 bases at J, leaving 7 bases unmatched. The CDR3 sequence is 15 residues long. Looked up from germline, CDR1 is SGHKS and CDR2 is YYEKEE (reference sequence). CDR3 bases: TGTGCCAGCAGCAAAGGGGGCGGCGGCTCCTACGAGCAGTACTTC. It translates to CASSKGGGGSYEQYF.

The chain links TRBV6-5 to TRBJ2-7; 8 bases map to TRBD1. Germline lookup yields CDR1 MNHEY and CDR2 SVGAGI. The CDR3 sequence is 14 residues long. Trimming removed 5 bases from V and 3 bases from J; junction bases left unmatched: 6. In nucleotides, the CDR3 is TGTGCCAGCAGTCCGGACAGGGCAAACTACGAGCAGTACTTC. This encodes CASSPDRANYEQYF.

The chain links TRBV5-1 to TRBJ2-1; D gene uncertain. Deletions cut 2 bases from V and 12 bases from J, with 12 bases between. Germline CDR1 and CDR2: SGHRS and YFSETQ. The CDR3 runs 12 residues. The CDR3 DNA reads as TGCGCCAGCAGCTTCGAGAGACTTACGCAGTTCTTC. It translates to CASSFERLTQFF.

The V gene is TRBV19, the J gene TRBJ1-1; no clear D. CDR1 and CDR2 (germline): LNHDA, SQIVND (reference sequence). The CDR3 runs 8 residues. CDR3 sequence reads: CAPTEAFF. Here the CDR3 DNA reads TGTGCTCCTACTGAAGCTTTCTTT.

The CDR3 DNA follows: TGTGCCAGCAGCCAAGAAACCGGGGGACTCCCCTACAATGAGCAGTTCTTC. This sequence encodes CASSQETGGLPYNEQFF. The chain employs TRBV14 and TRBJ2-1, with D possibly being TRBD2 (6 bases). The CDR3 loop spans 17 amino acids. Trimming removed 0 bases at V and 2 bases at J, with 14 bases between. The germline CDR1 and CDR2 sequences are SGHDN and FVKESK.

This clone was recorded a few times. The rearrangement uses TRBV7-9 and TRBJ1-6; possibly TRBD1 for D (6 bases). The CDR3 runs 14 residues. V dropped 6 bases and J dropped 7 bases, with 13 bases sitting between them. The germline gives CDR1 SEHNR, CDR2 FQNEAQ (reference sequence). The CDR3 here is CASRTTGNNSPLHF. The DNA of the CDR3 is TGTGCCAGCAGAACCACAGGGAACAATTCACCCCTCCACTTT.

The genes are TRBV4-3 and TRBJ2-7; D gene unclear. The germline gives CDR1 LGHNA, CDR2 YSLEER. This CDR3 is built from 14 residues. The V end lost 3 bases, the J end lost 1 base, and 10 bases lay between the germline ends. The CDR3 nucleotides read TGCGCCAGCAGCCATACCGGTTATTCCTACGAGCAGTACTTC. Its translation: CASSHTGYSYEQYF.

This chain joins TRBV15 and TRBJ2-7; TRBD2 matches at 12 bases. Germline V gene sequence: CDR1 LNHNV, CDR2 YYDKDF (reference sequence). The junction had 14 bases not matched to a gene; V was cut back by 1 base and J by 4 bases. The CDR3 consists of 19 residues. CDR3 residues: CATSRGGLAGGPKGYEQYF. CDR3 nucleotide sequence: TGTGCCACCAGCAGAGGGGGGCTAGCGGGAGGGCCGAAAGGGTACGAGCAGTACTTC. The variable domain in full, with the rest retrieved from reference TRBV15 and TRBJ2-7, is DAMVIQNPRYQVTQFGKPVTLSCSQTLNHNVMYWYQQKSSQAPKLLFHYYDKDFNNEADTPDNFQSRRPNTSFCFLDIRSPGLGDTAMYLCATSRGGLAGGPKGYEQYFGPGTRLTVT.

V and J are TRBV5-6 and TRBJ2-3, with 11 positions matching TRBD2. Trimming removed 4 bases from V and 1 base from J; junction bases left unmatched: 5. Per germline, CDR1 SGHDT and CDR2 YYEEEE. This CDR3 has 16 amino acids. CDR3 amino acids: CASSGTSGGRTDTQYF. In nucleotides, the CDR3 is TGTGCCAGCAGCGGGACTAGCGGAGGACGCACAGATACGCAGTATTTT.

The gene calls are TRBV10-2 and TRBJ1-2; D gene ambiguous. This CDR3 is 12 amino acids long. The V and J ends lost 6 bases and 2 bases respectively, with 7 bases between them. Germline V gives CDR1 WSHSY, CDR2 SAAADI. The CDR3 DNA sequence: TGCGCCAGCAGAGACGGGAACTATGGCTACACCTTC. Translated, it gives CASRDGNYGYTF.

This chain uses TRBV18 with TRBJ2-5, with D possibly being TRBD1 (5 bases). This CDR3 contains 13 residues. V gave up 1 base and J gave up 3 bases, with 6 bases separating them. Per the germline V gene, CDR1 is KGHSH and CDR2 is LQKENI. The CDR3 loop is CASSPLGEETQYF. In nucleotides, the CDR3 is TGTGCCAGCTCACCACTAGGGGAAGAGACCCAGTACTTC.

The chain combines TRBV14 with TRBJ2-1; D ambiguous. The V gene's germline CDR1 is SGHDN and CDR2 FVKESK. Trimming took 2 bases from V and 1 from J, leaving 12 bases between them. The CDR3 is 16 residues long. The CDR3: CASSQPSTGSYNEQFF. CDR3 sequence (DNA): TGTGCCAGCAGCCAACCCTCGACTGGGTCCTACAATGAGCAGTTCTTC. The whole variable domain, filled in from reference TRBV14 and TRBJ2-1, reads EAGVTQFPSHSVIEKGQTVTLRCDPISGHDNLYWYRRVMGKEIKFLLHFVKESKQDESGMPNNRFLAERTGGTYSTLKVQPAELEDSGVYFCASSQPSTGSYNEQFFGPGTRLTVL.

This sequence joins TRBV3-1 (or the pseudogene TRBV3-2) and TRBJ2-2, with TRBD2 as a possible D gene (5 bases). Trimming took 4 bases from V and 5 from J, leaving 14 bases between them. This CDR3 region has 15 residues. Germline-derived CDR1 and CDR2 are LGHDT and YNNKEL (reference sequence). CDR3 region: CASSPRGSQTGELFF. The CDR3 DNA reads TGTGCCAGCAGCCCTCGGGGTAGCCAGACCGGGGAGCTGTTTTTT.

The chain links TRBV28 to TRBJ1-1; 11 bases agree with TRBD1. The V gene end was trimmed by 6 bases and the J gene end by 5 bases; junction bases not matched to a gene: 11. The CDR3 sequence is 16 residues long. From germline, CDR1 is MDHEN and CDR2 SYDVKM. The CDR3 spells CASRDAGQGVGTEAFF. For the CDR3, the DNA is TGTGCCAGCAGGGACGCGGGACAGGGGGTCGGAACTGAAGCTTTCTTT. Using reference TRBV28 and TRBJ1-1 for the parts outside the CDR3, the full variable domain is DVKVTQSSRYLVKRTGEKVFLECVQDMDHENMFWYRQDPGLGLRLIYFSYDVKMKEKGDIPEGYSVSREKKERFSLILESASTNQTSMYLCASRDAGQGVGTEAFFGQGTRLTVV.

The chain joins TRBV7-2 to TRBJ1-3; possibly TRBD1 for D (5 bases). In germline, CDR1 is SGHTA, CDR2 FQGNSA. The CDR3 spans 13 residues. The V end lost 3 bases, the J end lost 8 bases, and 11 bases lay between the germline ends. The CDR3 nucleotides read TGTGCCAGCAGCTTGGGGGAGGGCTACACCATATATTTT. It yields the protein CASSLGEGYTIYF.

For the CDR3, the DNA is TGTGCCAGCAGTTTAACAGGGGGACTTACCCGTGGCTACACCTTC. Translated: CASSLTGGLTRGYTF. The chain carries TRBV28 and TRBJ1-2, with 8 bases matching TRBD1. This CDR3 has 15 residues. Germline trimming cut 2 bases from V and 7 bases from J; bases unmatched to any gene: 9. CDR1 is MDHEN, CDR2 SYDVKM, per germline.

The chain uses TRBV19 and TRBJ2-7; 10 bases agree with TRBD1. CDR1 LNHDA and CDR2 SQIVND come from the germline V gene (reference sequence). This CDR3 comprises 13 residues. The V and J ends lost 5 bases and 6 bases, in that order; junction bases with no gene match: 4. CDR3 in DNA: TGTGCCAGTAGTTGGGACAGGGGCTCCGAGCAGTACTTC. Translation gives CASSWDRGSEQYF.

Written as DNA, the CDR3 is TGTGCCAGCAGCTCCCGATTTGGGGCGAACACTGAAGCTTTCTTT. Amino acid sequence: CASSSRFGANTEAFF. The V call is TRBV9, the J call TRBJ1-1, with a tentative D call TRBD1 (5 bases). The germline V and J ends were trimmed by 4 bases and 1 base, with 14 bases remaining between them. Germline V CDR1 and CDR2: SGDLS, YYNGEE. CDR3 size: 15 residues.